What follows are 14 T cell receptor beta chains derived from one specimen sequenced in a study of blood T cell repertoires in COVID-19. Produced via immunoSEQ multiplex PCR; TCRdb's table is partial and in-frame only. The profile shows fewer than 500,000 clones, around nine tenths of them singletons. Sequencing input: PBMCs or T cells enriched from blood (not recorded which). The receptor set was obtained from a woman between 18 and 29 years old with acute COVID-19.

This clone showed up just a few times. The genes are TRBV10-3 and TRBJ1-2; 8 bases are a match to TRBD1. With 2 bases clipped from V and 4 bases from J, the junction kept 0 bases outside the gene matches. Germline CDR1 is ENHRY and CDR2 is SYGVKD. The CDR3 has 13 amino acids. CDR3 sequence: CAISEGTGYGYTF. CDR3 bases: TGTGCCATCAGTGAGGGGACAGGCTATGGCTACACCTTC.

The V gene is TRBV19, the J gene TRBJ1-5; 7 nucleotides line up with TRBD1. Germline lookup yields CDR1 LNHDA and CDR2 SQIVND (reference sequence). This CDR3 contains 17 residues. After removal of 5 bases from V and 1 base from J, the junction contained 11 bases not matched to a gene. The CDR3 region has the DNA TGTGCCAGTAGTGCGGACAGGTCTGGTTGGAGCAATCAGCCCCAGCATTTT. This encodes CASSADRSGWSNQPQHF.

The gene calls are TRBV28 and TRBJ1-5; no reliable D call. CDR3 size: 13 residues. V was pared by 10 bases and J by 7 bases, with 17 bases between. In germline, CDR1 is MDHEN, CDR2 SYDVKM. The CDR3, as DNA: TGTGCCACCGCCAAAAAGAGCGTCCAGCCCCAGCATTTT. Residues: CATAKKSVQPQHF.

V usage is TRBV7-6 and J usage is TRBJ2-2, with D possibly being TRBD1 (7 bases). CDR1 is SGHVS, CDR2 FNYEAQ, per germline. The CDR3 runs to 16 residues. Deletions cut 4 bases from V and 5 bases from J, with 17 bases between. The CDR3: CASSSGGGGMTGELFF. CDR3 nucleotide sequence: TGTGCCAGCAGCTCCGGAGGGGGCGGGATGACCGGGGAGCTGTTTTTT.

V gene TRBV10-1 combines with J gene TRBJ2-7, with D unclear. Trimming pared 3 bases from V and 3 bases from J, leaving 9 bases between. There are 13 residues in the CDR3. Germline V gives CDR1 WNHNN, CDR2 SYGVQD (reference sequence). In DNA form, the CDR3 reads TGCGCCAGCAGTGACCACGAGGTCTACGAGCAGTACTTC. Translating it yields CASSDHEVYEQYF.

This rearrangement joins TRBV9 to TRBJ2-3; 12 bases fit TRBD2. CDR1 and CDR2 from the germline V gene are SGDLS and YYNGEE. The CDR3 length is 15 residues. With V trimmed by 4 bases and J by 6 bases, 6 bases remained unmatched. CDR3 DNA sequence: TGTGCCAGCAGCCCTCTAGCGGGGGGGTCTGATACGCAGTATTTT. It encodes CASSPLAGGSDTQYF.

This chain uses TRBV19 with TRBJ1-1; D is perhaps TRBD1 (6 bases). Trimming removed 4 bases at V and 2 bases at J, with 14 bases between. Germline CDR1 and CDR2: LNHDA and SQIVND (reference sequence). This CDR3 region has 15 residues. The CDR3 region has the DNA TGTGCCAGTAGTAAACAGGGTTCCCGAAACACTGAAGCTTTCTTT. Residues: CASSKQGSRNTEAFF.

Details on this clone: In the same sample, other DNA sequences code for this CDR3. This chain uses TRBV18 with TRBJ2-7; no clear D. This CDR3 region has 13 residues. V was clipped by 2 bases and J by 1 base, with 6 bases between them. The germline V gene has CDR1 KGHSH and CDR2 LQKENI. CDR3 bases: TGTGCCAGCTCACCAGCCAGTTCCTACGAGCAGTACTTC. This translates into CASSPASSYEQYF.

This chain links TRBV5-1 with TRBJ2-1; TRBD1 aligns across 10 bases. Germline V gives CDR1 SGHRS, CDR2 YFSETQ. The trim removed 1 base at V and 7 bases at J, leaving 2 bases unmatched. The CDR3 runs 14 residues. The CDR3 region is CASSLTGQGNEQFF. CDR3 sequence (DNA): TGCGCCAGCAGCTTGACGGGACAGGGGAATGAGCAGTTCTTC.

The CDR3, as DNA: TGTGCCAGCAGTTTAGAAGTGGGGGGGACCTACGAGCAGTACTTC. This encodes CASSLEVGGTYEQYF. The chain carries TRBV27 and TRBJ2-7; 7 bases are shared with TRBD2. V gave up 2 bases and J gave up 2 bases; unmatched junction bases: 6. The germline CDR1 and CDR2 sequences are MNHEY and SMNVEV (reference sequence). The CDR3 runs to 15 residues.

V is TRBV15 and J is TRBJ1-1; 10 bases fit TRBD1. Germline CDR1 reads LNHNV; CDR2 reads YYDKDF (reference sequence). Trimming removed 5 bases from V and 4 bases from J; junction bases left unmatched: 13. CDR3 size: 17 residues. The CDR3 DNA reads TGTGCCACCAGCTTCAGGGACAGGGGAGGCCACCTCACTGAAGCTTTCTTT. Its translation: CATSFRDRGGHLTEAFF.

The gene calls are TRBV27 and TRBJ1-5; perhaps TRBD1 as D (5 bases). Germline assignment: CDR1 MNHEY and CDR2 SMNVEV (reference sequence). Trimming removed 4 bases at V and 4 bases at J, with 5 bases between. This CDR3 is 12 amino acids long. In DNA form, the CDR3 reads TGTGCCAGCAGTTCAGGGAATCAGCCCCAGCATTTT. Encoded protein: CASSSGNQPQHF.

This clone was observed a single time. The chain links TRBV9 to TRBJ1-1, with TRBD1 as a possible D gene (5 bases). With 0 bases removed from V and 3 bases from J, the gap between germline ends came to 9 bases. The CDR3 loop spans 14 amino acids. Germline V lookup: CDR1 SGDLS, CDR2 YYNGEE. CDR3 in DNA: TGTGCCAGCAGCGTAGTATCAGGGTACACTGAAGCTTTCTTT. This translates into CASSVVSGYTEAFF.

The V call is TRBV6-2 or TRBV6-3, the J call TRBJ2-1; D may be TRBD1 (5 bases). The CDR3 is made up of 16 amino acids. Trimming shortened V by 0 bases and J by 4 bases, and 13 bases separated the two germline ends. Germline CDR1 is MNHEY and CDR2 is SVGEGT. The chain's CDR3 is CASSYSDTYGYNEQFF. CDR3 in DNA: TGTGCCAGCAGTTACTCGGACACATACGGATACAATGAGCAGTTCTTC.